The next 31 T cell receptor beta chains were all read from a single sample in a study of blood T cell repertoires in COVID-19. Only in-frame clones appear in the TCRdb table, and some are missing; sequencing was by immunoSEQ multiplex PCR. The data show about 280,000 clones, around 90% seen once. The sample was peripheral blood. These receptor sequences come from a man between 18 and 35 years old with active or convalescent COVID-19.

V and J are TRBV4-1 and TRBJ2-3; a possible D gene is TRBD2 (5 bases). This CDR3 is 12 amino acids long. Trimming left V 4 bases short and J 10 bases short, with 12 bases between. CDR1 MGHRA and CDR2 YSYEKL come from the germline V gene. The CDR3 sequence is CASSRTGISQYF. CDR3 coding DNA: TGCGCCAGCAGCCGCACCGGGATTTCGCAGTATTTT.

This chain uses TRBV9 with TRBJ1-6, with TRBD1 matching 10 bases. The ends lost 3 bases at V and 6 bases at J; junction bases unmatched: 3. CDR3 length: 15 residues. Germline loops: CDR1 SGDLS, CDR2 YYNGEE. DNA of the CDR3: TGTGCCAGCAGCGGACGGACAGGGGGTAATTCACCCCTCCACTTT. It specifies CASSGRTGGNSPLHF.

J is TRBJ1-1 and V is TRBV29-1, with 9 bases identical to TRBD1. V lost 3 bases, J lost 0 bases, and 11 bases stayed unmatched. This CDR3 has 17 residues. CDR1 SQVTM and CDR2 ANQGSEA come from the germline V gene. CDR3 protein: CSVEIRWGQGLNTEAFF. In nucleotides, the CDR3 is TGCAGCGTTGAGATTCGGTGGGGACAGGGCCTGAACACTGAAGCTTTCTTT. The full variable domain, with the rest looked up from reference TRBV29-1 and TRBJ1-1, is SAVISQKPSRDICQRGTSLTIQCQVDSQVTMMFWYRQQPGQSLTLIATANQGSEATYESGFVIDKFPISRPNLTFSTLTVSNMSPEDSSIYLCSVEIRWGQGLNTEAFFGQGTRLTVV.

The chain carries TRBV4-3 and TRBJ1-1, with a weak D call TRBD1 (6 bases). Germline V gives CDR1 LGHNA, CDR2 YSLEER. Trimming shortened V by 0 bases and J by 3 bases, and 14 bases separated the two germline ends. The CDR3 length is 16 residues. The CDR3 here is CASSQEWGGLDTEAFF. CDR3 sequence (DNA): TGCGCCAGCAGCCAAGAATGGGGGGGCCTTGACACTGAAGCTTTCTTT.

The rearrangement joins TRBV9 to TRBJ2-1; tentative D call: TRBD2 (6 bases). The germline V gene has CDR1 SGDLS and CDR2 YYNGEE. The CDR3 runs to 14 residues. Trimming pared 0 bases from V and 5 bases from J, leaving 9 bases between. In DNA form, the CDR3 reads TGTGCCAGCAGCGTAGCTACGGGGGACAATGAGCAGTTCTTC. It encodes CASSVATGDNEQFF.

V gene TRBV7-9 combines with J gene TRBJ2-1; D remains unclear. The CDR3 consists of 14 residues. Looked up from germline, CDR1 is SEHNR and CDR2 is FQNEAQ (reference sequence). V was cut by 2 bases and J by 2 bases, with 7 bases left in between. The CDR3 is CASSLTAAYNEQFF. CDR3 coding DNA: TGTGCCAGCAGCTTAACAGCCGCCTACAATGAGCAGTTCTTC.

This clone was detected only a few times. J is TRBJ2-7 and V is TRBV5-4, with 7 bases identical to TRBD1. CDR1 is SGHNT, CDR2 YYREEE, per germline (reference sequence). The trim removed 2 bases at V and 2 bases at J, leaving 1 base unmatched. This CDR3 has 13 residues. The CDR3 spells CASSFDRAYEQYF. CDR3 nucleotides: TGTGCCAGCAGCTTCGACAGGGCCTACGAGCAGTACTTC.

The chain uses TRBV19 and TRBJ1-5; D might be TRBD1 (6 bases). Germline V CDR1 and CDR2: LNHDA, SQIVND (reference sequence). V dropped 9 bases and J dropped 0 bases, with 15 bases sitting between them. This CDR3 is 15 amino acids long. Written as DNA, the CDR3 is TGTGCCAGCACCACAGGGCAGCATAGCAATCAGCCCCAGCATTTT. Translated, it gives CASTTGQHSNQPQHF.

The chain couples TRBV5-5 to TRBJ2-1, with 9 bases aligning to TRBD2. This CDR3 has 14 residues. V lost 5 bases to trimming and J lost 4 bases; unmatched junction nucleotides: 4. Germline CDR1 and CDR2: SGHKS and YYEKEE (reference sequence). The CDR3 coding sequence is TGTGCCAGCAGTCCGACTAGCGGATACAATGAGCAGTTCTTC. The encoded protein is CASSPTSGYNEQFF. Drawing the rest from reference TRBV5-5 and TRBJ2-1, the complete variable domain is DAGVTQSPTHLIKTRGQQVTLRCSPISGHKSVSWYQQVLGQGPQFIFQYYEKEERGRGNFPDRFSARQFPNYSSELNVNALLLGDSALYLCASSPTSGYNEQFFGPGTRLTVL.

V gene TRBV9 combines with J gene TRBJ2-3, with D possibly being TRBD2 (7 bases). Germline V gene sequence: CDR1 SGDLS, CDR2 YYNGEE. Trimming took off 4 bases at V and 11 bases at J, with 20 bases between the two ends. This CDR3 spans 14 amino acids. CDR3 sequence (DNA): TGTGCCAGCAGCATCCGACGGGGGGCCTTGGAGCAGTATTTT. Amino acids: CASSIRRGALEQYF.

The rearrangement joins TRBV7-9 to TRBJ2-3; D unclear. Germline CDR1 and CDR2: SEHNR and FQNEAQ (reference sequence). Trimming took 1 base from V and 5 from J, leaving 7 bases between them. The CDR3 spans 13 residues. The CDR3 nucleotides are TGTGCCAGCAGCTTAGGATCGCGAGATACGCAGTATTTT. Translation gives CASSLGSRDTQYF. Full variable domain (remainder filled in from reference TRBV7-9 and TRBJ2-3): DTGVSQNPRHKITKRGQNVTFRCDPISEHNRLYWYRQTLGQGPEFLTYFQNEAQLEKSRLLSDRFSAERPKGSFSTLEIQRTEQGDSAMYLCASSLGSRDTQYFGPGTRLTVL.

The chain has TRBV25-1 and TRBJ1-2, with D unclear. Germline loops: CDR1 MGHDK, CDR2 SYGVNS. The CDR3 runs 13 residues. V was trimmed by 2 bases and J by 4 bases, leaving 8 bases between them. The CDR3 sequence: CASSEGVGYGYTF. CDR3 nucleotides: TGTGCCAGCAGTGAAGGAGTCGGCTATGGCTACACCTTC.

The chain combines TRBV14 with TRBJ2-7; a possible D gene is TRBD2 (6 bases). This CDR3 is built from 14 residues. Trimming left V 3 bases short and J 3 bases short, with 12 bases between. CDR1 is SGHDN, CDR2 FVKESK, per germline. This CDR3 is CASSQGTGLYEQYF. The CDR3 nucleotides are TGTGCCAGCAGCCAGGGGACGGGACTCTACGAGCAGTACTTC.

The chain couples TRBV7-2 to TRBJ2-7; 7 positions agree with TRBD2. CDR3 length equals 15 residues. J lost 0 bases, V lost 9 bases, and 11 bases had no gene match. Per germline, CDR1 SGHTA and CDR2 FQGNSA. The CDR3 DNA reads as TGTGCCAGTGCGGGGGAGCAAATCTACTCCTACGAGCAGTACTTC. This encodes CASAGEQIYSYEQYF.

The rearrangement joins TRBV7-9 to TRBJ1-4, with 8 bases lining up with TRBD1. This CDR3 is built from 17 residues. V lost 5 bases and J lost 5; bases outside the gene matches: 13. Germline CDR1 SEHNR, CDR2 FQNEAQ (reference sequence). CDR3 sequence: CASSGQETGAINEKLFF. The CDR3 DNA sequence: TGTGCCAGCAGCGGCCAGGAGACAGGGGCGATCAATGAAAAACTGTTTTTT.

The chain uses TRBV2 and TRBJ2-1; 8 bases fit TRBD1. The CDR3 extends over 17 amino acids. Germline V gene sequence: CDR1 SNHLY, CDR2 FYNNEI. The V and J ends lost 2 bases and 3 bases, in that order; junction bases with no gene match: 9. The CDR3 DNA reads as TGTGCCAGCAGTGAAAGGGTTATAACAGGGGGCTACAATGAGCAGTTCTTC. Its protein is CASSERVITGGYNEQFF. The full variable domain, rest sourced from reference TRBV2 and TRBJ2-1, is EPEVTQTPSHQVTQMGQEVILRCVPISNHLYFYWYRQILGQKVEFLVSFYNNEISEKSEIFDDQFSVERPDGSNFTLKIRSTKLEDSAMYFCASSERVITGGYNEQFFGPGTRLTVL.

DNA of the CDR3: TGTGCCAGCAGCTTGGTGGGGCCCGGGGAGCTGTTTTTT. It is translated as CASSLVGPGELFF. This chain joins TRBV7-8 and TRBJ2-2; tentatively, D is TRBD1 (5 bases). The CDR3 contains 13 residues. The V end lost 3 bases, the J end lost 6 bases, and 8 bases lay between the germline ends. CDR1 is SGHVS and CDR2 is FQNEAQ in the germline V gene. Full variable domain (rest looked up from reference TRBV7-8 and TRBJ2-2): GAGVSQSPRYKVAKRGQDVALRCDPISGHVSLFWYQQALGQGPEFLTYFQNEAQLDKSGLPSDRFFAERPEGSVSTLKIQRTQQEDSAVYLCASSLVGPGELFFGEGSRLTVL.

The J gene is TRBJ1-4, the V gene TRBV7-9, with D possibly TRBD1 on 6 matching bases. V was pared by 4 bases and J by 5 bases, with 17 bases between. Looked up from germline, CDR1 is SEHNR and CDR2 is FQNEAQ (reference sequence). CDR3 length: 16 residues. As DNA, the CDR3 is TGTGCCAGCAGCTCGAGAGGAGGCAGGGGAAATGAAAAACTGTTTTTT. This codes for CASSSRGGRGNEKLFF. The whole variable domain, filled in from reference TRBV7-9 and TRBJ1-4, reads DTGVSQNPRHKITKRGQNVTFRCDPISEHNRLYWYRQTLGQGPEFLTYFQNEAQLEKSRLLSDRFSAERPKGSFSTLEIQRTEQGDSAMYLCASSSRGGRGNEKLFFGSGTQLSVL.

CDR3 nucleotide sequence: TGTGCCAGCAGCTTAAGTAATACTGCAACTAATGAAAAACTGTTTTTT. Protein sequence: CASSLSNTATNEKLFF. The J gene is TRBJ1-4, the V gene TRBV7-9, with D uncertain. With 2 bases removed from V and 0 bases from J, the gap between germline ends came to 10 bases. Per the germline V gene, CDR1 is SEHNR and CDR2 is FQNEAQ (reference sequence). The CDR3 extends over 16 amino acids.

The chain uses TRBV27 and TRBJ2-7, with TRBD1 identical over 9 bases. Germline V gives CDR1 MNHEY, CDR2 SMNVEV (reference sequence). Trimming at V came to 5 bases and at J to 2 bases, leaving 7 bases not matched to a gene. This CDR3 spans 15 amino acids. This chain's CDR3 is CASSLGTGMAYEQYF. The CDR3, as DNA: TGTGCCAGCAGTCTAGGGACAGGGATGGCCTACGAGCAGTACTTC.

This chain uses TRBV6-5 with TRBJ1-3; D uncertain. Germline CDR1 and CDR2: MNHEY and SVGAGI. CDR3 size: 14 residues. The V and J ends lost 5 bases and 4 bases respectively, with 12 bases between them. The CDR3 DNA reads TGTGCCAGCAGTCCTACGGGGAAAGGAAACACCATATATTTT. This encodes CASSPTGKGNTIYF.

This clone was seen a single time. A read error may explain this, as a much larger clone is one base away. V and J are TRBV2 and TRBJ2-7; 8 nucleotides line up with TRBD1. Trimming took 4 bases from V and 2 from J; bases not matched to a gene: 1. Germline V gene lookup returns CDR1 SNHLY and CDR2 FYNNEI. The CDR3 length is 13 residues. CDR3 sequence reads: CASSVQGAYEQYF. Written as DNA, the CDR3 is TGTGCCAGCAGTGTACAGGGGGCCTACGAGCAGTACTTC.

The chain is built from TRBV7-3 and TRBJ1-5, with D tentatively TRBD1 (6 bases). CDR3 length: 18 amino acids. Germline V gene sequence: CDR1 SGHTA, CDR2 FQGTGA. Trimming stripped 4 bases from V and 2 bases from J, with 21 bases between. The CDR3 DNA follows: TGTGCCAGCAGCTATCCTGGGGGCAGCTTAGCATGCAATCAGCCCCAGCATTTT. This sequence encodes CASSYPGGSLACNQPQHF.

The genes are TRBV4-3 and TRBJ2-7, with TRBD1 matching over 8 bases. The CDR3 has 14 residues. Unmatched junction bases numbered 3, after V lost 2 bases and J lost 3 bases. The germline V gene has CDR1 LGHNA and CDR2 YSLEER. The CDR3 DNA sequence: TGCGCCAGCAGCCAACAGACAGGGGACTACGAGCAGTACTTC. It codes for CASSQQTGDYEQYF.

The J gene is TRBJ1-2, the V gene TRBV28; 8 positions match TRBD1. With 8 bases clipped from V and 8 bases from J, the junction kept 16 bases outside the gene matches. Germline V CDR1 and CDR2: MDHEN, SYDVKM. There are 15 residues in the CDR3. CDR3 bases: TGTGCCAGCGGACGAACAGGGGGAATTGTCGGGGGCTACACCTTC. Protein product: CASGRTGGIVGGYTF.

The gene calls are TRBV6-5 and TRBJ1-1; D is ambiguous. The germline CDR1 and CDR2 sequences are MNHEY and SVGAGI. CDR3 length equals 16 residues. V lost 0 bases to trimming and J lost 5 bases, with 16 bases between them. Here the CDR3 reads CASSYSGGSSPTEAFF. The CDR3 bases are TGTGCCAGCAGTTACTCCGGCGGGAGCAGTCCGACTGAAGCTTTCTTT.

The chain joins TRBV5-4 to TRBJ2-5; 7 bases map to TRBD2. V was clipped by 4 bases and J by 3 bases; unmatched bases: 3. The CDR3 is 13 residues long. Germline values: CDR1 SGHNT, CDR2 YYREEE (reference sequence). The CDR3 is CASSVGGEETQYF. The CDR3 DNA is TGTGCCAGCAGCGTGGGGGGGGAAGAGACCCAGTACTTC. Combining the CDR3 with reference TRBV5-4 and TRBJ2-5 gives the whole variable domain ETGVTQSPTHLIKTRGQQVTLRCSSQSGHNTVSWYQQALGQGPQFIFQYYREEENGRGNFPPRFSGLQFPNYSSELNVNALELDDSALYLCASSVGGEETQYFGPGTRLLVL.

The CDR3 protein is CASSQGTSGGAGTQYF. The CDR3 DNA reads TGCGCCAGCAGCCAAGGGACTAGCGGGGGGGCTGGGACGCAGTATTTT. V and J are TRBV4-3 and TRBJ2-3, with 15 bases that match TRBD2. The CDR3 spans 16 residues. The germline gives CDR1 LGHNA, CDR2 YSLEER. Trimming at V came to 1 base and at J to 9 bases, leaving 5 bases not matched to a gene.

This clone was seen repeatedly, ten times or more. This chain connects TRBV2 to TRBJ2-5; D might be TRBD2 (5 bases). The ends were cut back, 8 bases at V and 4 bases at J, with 14 bases in the middle. This CDR3 spans 13 amino acids. Germline loops: CDR1 SNHLY, CDR2 FYNNEI. The CDR3 protein is CASSELELETQYF. CDR3 DNA sequence: TGTGCCAGCTCCGAACTAGAGTTAGAGACCCAGTACTTC.

The V and J genes are TRBV15 and TRBJ2-3; a weak D match, TRBD2 (5 bases). The V end lost 3 bases, the J end lost 2 bases, and 15 bases lay between the germline ends. Germline V gives CDR1 LNHNV, CDR2 YYDKDF (reference sequence). The CDR3 extends over 16 amino acids. CDR3 region: CATSREDTAYTDTQYF. The CDR3 DNA reads TGTGCCACCAGCAGGGAGGATACAGCTTACACAGATACGCAGTATTTT.

The rearrangement joins TRBV21-1 to TRBJ2-4; whether TRBD1, the table's D call, matches the DNA was not checked. TRBV21-1 is classified as a pseudogene. The CDR3 runs to 18 residues. The CDR3 spells CASSKLGDRELAKNIQYF. DNA of the CDR3: TGTGCCAGCAGCAAATTGGGTGACAGGGAACTAGCCAAAAACATTCAGTACTTC.